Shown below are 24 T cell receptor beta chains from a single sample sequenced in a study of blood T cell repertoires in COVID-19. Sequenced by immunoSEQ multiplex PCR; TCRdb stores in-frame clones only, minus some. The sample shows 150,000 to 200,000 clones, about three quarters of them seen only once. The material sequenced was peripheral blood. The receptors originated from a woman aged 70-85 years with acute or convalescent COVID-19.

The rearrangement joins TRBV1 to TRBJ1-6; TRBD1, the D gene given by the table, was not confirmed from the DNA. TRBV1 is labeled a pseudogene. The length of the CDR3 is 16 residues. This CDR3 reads CTSRSAGWSYNSPLHF. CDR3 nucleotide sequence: TGCACCAGCAGGTCCGCAGGGTGGTCCTATAATTCACCCCTCCACTTT.

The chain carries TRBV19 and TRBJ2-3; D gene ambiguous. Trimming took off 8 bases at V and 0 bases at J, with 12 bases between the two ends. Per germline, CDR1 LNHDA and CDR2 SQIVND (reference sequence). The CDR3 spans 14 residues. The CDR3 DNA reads TGTGCCAGTCGTTCGGCGGCCAGCACAGATACGCAGTATTTT. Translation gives CASRSAASTDTQYF.

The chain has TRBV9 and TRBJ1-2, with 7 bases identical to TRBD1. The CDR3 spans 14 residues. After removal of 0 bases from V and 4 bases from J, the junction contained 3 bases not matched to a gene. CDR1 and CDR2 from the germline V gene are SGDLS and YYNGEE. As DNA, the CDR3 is TGTGCCAGCAGCGTAGGACAGGGCCTCTATGGCTACACCTTC. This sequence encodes CASSVGQGLYGYTF.

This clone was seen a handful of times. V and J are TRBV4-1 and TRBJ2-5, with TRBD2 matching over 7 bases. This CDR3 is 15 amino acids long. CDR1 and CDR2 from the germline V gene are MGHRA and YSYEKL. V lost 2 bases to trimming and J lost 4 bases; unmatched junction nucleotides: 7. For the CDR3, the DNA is TGCGCCAGCAGCCAAAGTCGACTAGCCCCAGAGACCCAGTACTTC. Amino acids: CASSQSRLAPETQYF.

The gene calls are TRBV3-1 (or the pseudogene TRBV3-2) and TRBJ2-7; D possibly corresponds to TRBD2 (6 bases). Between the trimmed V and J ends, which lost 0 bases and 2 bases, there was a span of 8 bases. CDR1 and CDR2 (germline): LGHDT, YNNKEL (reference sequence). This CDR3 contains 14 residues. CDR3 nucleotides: TGTGCCAGCAGCCAAGAGGGGGGACCCTACGAGCAGTACTTC. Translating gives CASSQEGGPYEQYF.

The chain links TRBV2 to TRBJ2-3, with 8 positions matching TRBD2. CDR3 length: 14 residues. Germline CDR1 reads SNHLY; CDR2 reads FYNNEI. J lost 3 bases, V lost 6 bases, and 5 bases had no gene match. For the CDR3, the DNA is TGTGCCAGCAGGAGAGCGGGAGAAACAGATACGCAGTATTTT. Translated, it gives CASRRAGETDTQYF.

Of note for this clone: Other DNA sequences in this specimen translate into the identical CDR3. This CDR3 is CAWSSVSAARYTF. The CDR3 DNA reads TGTGCCTGGAGTTCAGTCTCCGCGGCCCGCTACACCTTC. V usage is TRBV30 and J usage is TRBJ1-2; D ambiguous. The CDR3 consists of 13 residues. Deletions cut 2 bases from V and 9 bases from J, with 16 bases between. CDR1 is GTSNPN, CDR2 SVGIG, per germline (reference sequence).

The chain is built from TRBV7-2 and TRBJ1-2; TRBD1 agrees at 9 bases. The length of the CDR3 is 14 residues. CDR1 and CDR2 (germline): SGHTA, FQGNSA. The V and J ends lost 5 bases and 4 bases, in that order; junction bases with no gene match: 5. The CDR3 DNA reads TGTGCCAGCAGCCCTCAGACAGGGGGCTATGGCTACACCTTC. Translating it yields CASSPQTGGYGYTF. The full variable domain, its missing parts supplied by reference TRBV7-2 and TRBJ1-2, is GAGVSQSPSNKVTEKGKDVELRCDPISGHTALYWYRQSLGQGLEFLIYFQGNSAPDKSGLPSDRFSAERTGGSVSTLTIQRTQQEDSAVYLCASSPQTGGYGYTFGSGTRLTVV.

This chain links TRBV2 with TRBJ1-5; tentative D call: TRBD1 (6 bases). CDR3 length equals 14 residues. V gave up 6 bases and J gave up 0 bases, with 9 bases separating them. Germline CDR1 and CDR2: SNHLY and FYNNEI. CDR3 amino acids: CASRGASSNQPQHF. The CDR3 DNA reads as TGTGCCAGCAGGGGGGCAAGTAGCAATCAGCCCCAGCATTTT. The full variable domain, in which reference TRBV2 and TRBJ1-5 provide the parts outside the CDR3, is EPEVTQTPSHQVTQMGQEVILRCVPISNHLYFYWYRQILGQKVEFLVSFYNNEISEKSEIFDDQFSVERPDGSNFTLKIRSTKLEDSAMYFCASRGASSNQPQHFGDGTRLSIL.

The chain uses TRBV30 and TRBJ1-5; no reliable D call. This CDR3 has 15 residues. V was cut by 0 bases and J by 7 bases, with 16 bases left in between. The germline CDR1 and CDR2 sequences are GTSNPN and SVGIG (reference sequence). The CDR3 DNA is TGTGCCTGGAGTGTACGGGGTGGCCGCGGCCAGCCCCAGCATTTT. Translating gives CAWSVRGGRGQPQHF.

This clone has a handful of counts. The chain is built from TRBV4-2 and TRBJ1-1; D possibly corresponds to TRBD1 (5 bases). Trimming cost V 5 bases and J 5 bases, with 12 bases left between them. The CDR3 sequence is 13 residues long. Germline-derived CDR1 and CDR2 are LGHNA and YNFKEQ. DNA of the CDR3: TGTGCCAGCAGCGGAAGGGGAAGGACTGAAGCTTTCTTT. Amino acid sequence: CASSGRGRTEAFF.

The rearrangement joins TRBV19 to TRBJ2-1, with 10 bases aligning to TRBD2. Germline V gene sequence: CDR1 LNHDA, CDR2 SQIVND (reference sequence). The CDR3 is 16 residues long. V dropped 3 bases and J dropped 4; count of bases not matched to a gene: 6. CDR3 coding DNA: TGTGCCAGTAGTATCCCGACTAGCGGGTGGTACAATGAGCAGTTCTTC. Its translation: CASSIPTSGWYNEQFF.

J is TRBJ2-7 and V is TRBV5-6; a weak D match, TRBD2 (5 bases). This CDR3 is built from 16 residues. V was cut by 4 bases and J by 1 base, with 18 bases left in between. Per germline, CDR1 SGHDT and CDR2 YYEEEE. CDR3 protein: CASSKIWLGASYEQYF. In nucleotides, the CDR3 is TGTGCCAGCAGCAAGATATGGCTGGGAGCTTCCTACGAGCAGTACTTC.

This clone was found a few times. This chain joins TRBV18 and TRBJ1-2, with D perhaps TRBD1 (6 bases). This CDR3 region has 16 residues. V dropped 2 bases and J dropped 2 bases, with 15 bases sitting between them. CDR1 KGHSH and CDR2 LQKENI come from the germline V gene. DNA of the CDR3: TGTGCCAGCTCACCATCAAGTGGACAGTGGAACTATGGCTACACCTTC. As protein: CASSPSSGQWNYGYTF.

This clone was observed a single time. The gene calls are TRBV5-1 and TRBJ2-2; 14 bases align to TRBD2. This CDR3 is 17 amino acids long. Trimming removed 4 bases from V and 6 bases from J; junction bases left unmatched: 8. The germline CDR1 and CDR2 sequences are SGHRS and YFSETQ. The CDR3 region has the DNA TGCGCCAGCAGCCCCACGAGACTAGCGGGAGGGGCCGGGGAGCTGTTTTTT. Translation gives CASSPTRLAGGAGELFF.

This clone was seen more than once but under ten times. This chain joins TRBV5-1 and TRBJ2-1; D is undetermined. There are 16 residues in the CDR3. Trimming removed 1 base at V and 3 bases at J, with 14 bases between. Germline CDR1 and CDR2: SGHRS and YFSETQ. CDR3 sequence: CASSLLAAQVYNEQFF. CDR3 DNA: TGCGCCAGCAGCTTGTTGGCAGCCCAGGTCTACAATGAGCAGTTCTTC.

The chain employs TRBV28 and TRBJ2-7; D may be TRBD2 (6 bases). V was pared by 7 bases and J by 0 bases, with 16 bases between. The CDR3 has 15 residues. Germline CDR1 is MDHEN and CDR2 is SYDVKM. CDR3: CASTTLSGLSYEQYF. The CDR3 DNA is TGTGCCAGCACCACCCTGAGCGGGCTCTCCTACGAGCAGTACTTC.

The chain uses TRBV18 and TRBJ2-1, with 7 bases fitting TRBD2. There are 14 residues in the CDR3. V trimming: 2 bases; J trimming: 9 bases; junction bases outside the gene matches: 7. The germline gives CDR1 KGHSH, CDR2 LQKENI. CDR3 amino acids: CASSPEGTIGEQFF. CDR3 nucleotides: TGTGCCAGCTCACCAGAAGGGACTATCGGTGAGCAGTTCTTC.

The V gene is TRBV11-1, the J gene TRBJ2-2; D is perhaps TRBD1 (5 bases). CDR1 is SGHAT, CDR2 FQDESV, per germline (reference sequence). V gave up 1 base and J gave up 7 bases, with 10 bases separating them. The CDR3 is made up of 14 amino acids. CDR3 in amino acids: CASSLGQQGGELFF. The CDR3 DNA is TGTGCCAGCAGCTTAGGGCAGCAGGGCGGGGAGCTGTTTTTT. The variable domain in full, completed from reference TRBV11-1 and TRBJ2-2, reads EAEVAQSPRYKITEKSQAVAFWCDPISGHATLYWYRQILGQGPELLVQFQDESVVDDSQLPKDRFSAERLKGVDSTLKIQPAELGDSAMYLCASSLGQQGGELFFGEGSRLTVL.

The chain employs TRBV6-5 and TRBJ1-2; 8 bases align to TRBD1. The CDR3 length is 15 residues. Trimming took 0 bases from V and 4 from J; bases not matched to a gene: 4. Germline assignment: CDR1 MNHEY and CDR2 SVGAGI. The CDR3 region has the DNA TGTGCCAGCAGTTACTCGTACAGGGGGACCTATGGCTACACCTTC. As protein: CASSYSYRGTYGYTF.

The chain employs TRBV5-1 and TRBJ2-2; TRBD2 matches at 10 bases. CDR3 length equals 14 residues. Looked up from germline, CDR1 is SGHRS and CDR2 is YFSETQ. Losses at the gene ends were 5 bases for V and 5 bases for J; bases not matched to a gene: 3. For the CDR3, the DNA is TGCGCCAGCAGAGCGGGAGGGAGAACCGGGGAGCTGTTTTTT. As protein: CASRAGGRTGELFF.

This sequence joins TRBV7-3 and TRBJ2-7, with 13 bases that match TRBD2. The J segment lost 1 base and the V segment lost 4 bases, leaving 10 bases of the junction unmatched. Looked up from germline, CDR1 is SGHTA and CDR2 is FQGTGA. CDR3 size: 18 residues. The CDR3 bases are TGTGCCAGCAGCTCTGGGACTAGCGGGGCCGGAGTGTCCTACGAGCAGTACTTC. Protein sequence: CASSSGTSGAGVSYEQYF.

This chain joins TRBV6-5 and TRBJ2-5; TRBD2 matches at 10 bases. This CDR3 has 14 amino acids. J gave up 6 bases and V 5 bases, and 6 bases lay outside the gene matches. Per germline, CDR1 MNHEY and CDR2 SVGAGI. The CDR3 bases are TGTGCCAGCAGTAGAACTAGCGGGACACAGACCCAGTACTTC. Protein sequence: CASSRTSGTQTQYF.

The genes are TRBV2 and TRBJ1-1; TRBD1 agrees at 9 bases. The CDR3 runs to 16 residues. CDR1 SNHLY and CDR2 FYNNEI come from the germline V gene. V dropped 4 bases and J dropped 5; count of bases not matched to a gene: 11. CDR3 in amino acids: CASSGHYRGPKTEAFF. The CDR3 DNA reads TGTGCCAGCAGTGGACACTACAGGGGGCCGAAGACTGAAGCTTTCTTT.